What follows are 2 T cell receptor beta chains derived from one specimen sequenced in a study of T cell repertoires in cytomegalovirus infection. No antigen is known for these receptors. TCRdb reanalysed the reads using MiXCR and keeps one entry per CDR3 protein. The table has about 770,000 distinct CDR3 sequences, around 29% seen once. The sample consisted of cultured CD8+ T cells from PBMCs, taken from culture after CMV antigen stimulation. The receptor set was obtained from a human donor in good health (CMV status not recorded). Some clones in this sample may be carry-over from other donors' samples.

The V call is TRBV2, the J call TRBJ2-7, with a tentative D call TRBD1 (5 bases). This CDR3 is 14 amino acids long. CDR1 and CDR2 from the germline V gene are SNHLY and FYNNEI. The V end was cut by 4 bases, the J end by 3 bases, with 13 bases between. CDR3 loop: CASSVSDIFYEQYF. DNA for the CDR3: TGTGCCAGCAGTGTATCGGACATCTTCTACGAGCAGTACTTC. Combining the CDR3 with reference TRBV2 and TRBJ2-7 gives the whole variable domain EPEVTQTPSHQVTQMGQEVILRCVPISNHLYFYWYRQILGQKVEFLVSFYNNEISEKSEIFDDQFSVERPDGSNFTLKIRSTKLEDSAMYFCASSVSDIFYEQYFGPGTRLTVT.

This sequence joins TRBV7-6 and TRBJ2-5; 9 bases line up with TRBD2. CDR3 length: 16 residues. From germline, CDR1 is SGHVS and CDR2 FNYEAQ. V shed 4 bases and J 3 bases; nucleotides not matched to a gene: 9. This CDR3 reads CASSSYLVAGEETQYF. DNA for the CDR3: TGTGCCAGCAGCTCCTACTTGGTAGCGGGGGAAGAGACCCAGTACTTC.